The 11 T cell receptor beta chains below were found in one sample sequenced in a study of blood T cell repertoires in COVID-19 (dated by TCRdb to the early 2020s). Libraries were constructed by the immunoSEQ multiplex PCR assay. TCRdb re-hosts the immuneACCESS table, in-frame sequences only. Its copies lack some clones; in the studies checked, an unresolved V gene accounts for under half of them, and the cause for the rest is not known. The sample table records about 81,000 clones; roughly 89% of these occur just once. Of the sample, 1.9% is held by the ten largest clones. The sequenced sample consisted of peripheral blood. All receptors derive from a woman between 45 and 60 years old in a cohort sampled during active COVID-19.

The chain combines TRBV5-1 with TRBJ2-7; 8 bases are a match to TRBD1. Germline CDR1 is SGHRS and CDR2 is YFSETQ. This CDR3 spans 13 amino acids. Losses at the gene ends were 4 bases for V and 3 bases for J; bases not matched to a gene: 3. The CDR3 loop is CASSPDRDYEQYF. The CDR3 nucleotides read TGCGCCAGCAGCCCGGACAGGGACTACGAGCAGTACTTC.

The chain couples TRBV9 to TRBJ1-4; TRBD1 agrees at 7 bases. The germline V gene encodes CDR1 SGDLS and CDR2 YYNGEE. The CDR3 has 15 residues. V was pared by 3 bases and J by 7 bases, with 9 bases of the junction left unmatched. CDR3 sequence reads: CASSAETGPFEKLFF. The CDR3 region has the DNA TGTGCCAGCAGCGCCGAGACAGGGCCTTTTGAAAAACTGTTTTTT.

V usage is TRBV12-3 or TRBV12-4 and J usage is TRBJ1-2; 8 nucleotides agree with TRBD1. J was trimmed by 7 bases and V by 6 bases; bases with no gene match: 7. The CDR3 consists of 13 residues. The DNA for the CDR3 is TGTGCCAGCAGGGAACAGGGGGAGGCTGGCTACACCTTC. Translated: CASREQGEAGYTF.

The chain is built from TRBV27 and TRBJ1-4; a weak D match, TRBD1 (6 bases). The CDR3 has 13 amino acids. Germline-derived CDR1 and CDR2 are MNHEY and SMNVEV (reference sequence). The V and J ends lost 4 bases and 7 bases respectively, with 10 bases between them. Written as DNA, the CDR3 is TGTGCCAGCAGTTCCTACAGGGTTGAAAAACTGTTTTTT. Its protein is CASSSYRVEKLFF. Variable domain in full (rest from reference TRBV27 and TRBJ1-4): EAQVTQNPRYLITVTGKKLTVTCSQNMNHEYMSWYRQDPGLGLRQIYYSMNVEVTDKGDVPEGYKVSRKEKRNFPLILESPSPNQTSLYFCASSSYRVEKLFFGSGTQLSVL.

There are a few counts of this clone. V gene TRBV30 combines with J gene TRBJ1-4, with D perhaps TRBD1 (6 bases). Deletions cut 0 bases from V and 4 bases from J, with 12 bases between. The length of the CDR3 is 15 residues. Germline V lookup: CDR1 GTSNPN, CDR2 SVGIG (reference sequence). In nucleotides, the CDR3 is TGTGCCTGGAGTGTACAACAGGGAAATAATGAAAAACTGTTTTTT. This encodes CAWSVQQGNNEKLFF. The whole variable domain, remainder taken from reference TRBV30 and TRBJ1-4, is SQTIHQWPATLVQPVGSPLSLECTVEGTSNPNLYWYRQAAGRGLQLLFYSVGIGQISSEVPQNLSASRPQDRQFILSSKKLLLSDSGFYLCAWSVQQGNNEKLFFGSGTQLSVL.

V usage is TRBV4-2 and J usage is TRBJ1-6; 8 bases align to TRBD1. The CDR3 extends over 16 amino acids. Germline loops: CDR1 LGHNA, CDR2 YNFKEQ. V shed 0 bases and J 8 bases; nucleotides not matched to a gene: 6. This CDR3 reads CASSQDQGASHSPLHF. Written as DNA, the CDR3 is TGTGCCAGCAGCCAAGATCAGGGGGCGAGTCATTCACCCCTCCACTTT.

This chain joins TRBV28 and TRBJ2-3; 9 nucleotides match TRBD2. The junction had 12 bases not matched to a gene; V was cut back by 4 bases and J by 4 bases. The CDR3 is made up of 17 amino acids. CDR1 and CDR2 (germline): MDHEN, SYDVKM. CDR3 protein: CASSSPSPTSGPDTQYF. CDR3 sequence (DNA): TGTGCCAGCAGTTCTCCAAGTCCTACTAGCGGGCCAGATACGCAGTATTTT.

The rearrangement uses TRBV7-9 and TRBJ2-6; D uncertain. In germline, CDR1 is SEHNR, CDR2 FQNEAQ (reference sequence). There are 13 residues in the CDR3. V was pared by 8 bases and J by 1 base, with 6 bases between. In DNA form, the CDR3 reads TGTGCCAGCTCCACTTCTGGGGCCAACGTCCTGACTTTC. Encoded protein: CASSTSGANVLTF.

This chain connects TRBV11-3 to TRBJ2-5; D uncertain. Looked up from germline, CDR1 is SGHNT and CDR2 is YENEEA. CDR3 length: 13 amino acids. With 6 bases removed from V and 7 bases from J, the gap between germline ends came to 15 bases. The CDR3 loop reads CASSIGPSRTQYF. In nucleotides, the CDR3 is TGTGCCAGCAGTATAGGCCCTAGTCGGACCCAGTACTTC.

This sequence joins TRBV19 and TRBJ1-4; possible D gene TRBD1, 6 bases. This CDR3 spans 16 amino acids. Per germline, CDR1 LNHDA and CDR2 SQIVND (reference sequence). V lost 4 bases to trimming and J lost 0 bases, with 12 bases between them. CDR3 in amino acids: CASSTVWTATNEKLFF. The CDR3 DNA sequence: TGTGCCAGTAGTACCGTTTGGACAGCAACTAATGAAAAACTGTTTTTT.

The rearrangement joins TRBV4-2 to TRBJ2-7; 13 nucleotides match TRBD2. Germline V CDR1 and CDR2: LGHNA, YNFKEQ. V lost 0 bases and J lost 5; bases outside the gene matches: 4. This CDR3 spans 16 amino acids. The CDR3: CASSQEGLAGSNEQYF. CDR3 nucleotide sequence: TGTGCCAGCAGCCAAGAGGGACTAGCGGGAAGCAACGAGCAGTACTTC.